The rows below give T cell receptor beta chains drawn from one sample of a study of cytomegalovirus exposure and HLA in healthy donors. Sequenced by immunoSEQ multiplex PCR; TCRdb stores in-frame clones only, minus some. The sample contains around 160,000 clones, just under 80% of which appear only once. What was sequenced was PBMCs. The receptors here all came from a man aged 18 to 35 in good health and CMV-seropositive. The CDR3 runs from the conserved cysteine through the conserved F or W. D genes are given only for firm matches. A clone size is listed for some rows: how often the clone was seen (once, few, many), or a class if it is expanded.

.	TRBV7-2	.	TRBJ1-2	CASSTSQLQVNYGYTF	TGTGCCAGCAGCACGAGCCAACTACAGGTTAACTATGGCTACACCTTC
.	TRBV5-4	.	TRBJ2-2	CASSLGQAYTGELFF	TGTGCCAGCAGCTTGGGCCAGGCATACACCGGGGAGCTGTTTTTT
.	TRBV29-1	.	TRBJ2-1	CSAVDSRGNQFF	TGCAGCGCAGTGGACAGTCGGGGAAACCAGTTCTTC
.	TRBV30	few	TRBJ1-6	CAWSVFGVGSPLHF	TGTGCCTGGAGTGTTTTCGGGGTAGGATCACCCCTCCACTTT
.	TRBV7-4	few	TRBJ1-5	CASSSYSGVGAPGNQPQHF	TGTGCCAGCAGCTCCTATTCTGGGGTTGGGGCACCTGGAAATCAGCCCCAGCATTTT
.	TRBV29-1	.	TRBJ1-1	CSVYIPNTEAFF	TGCAGCGTGTACATCCCAAACACTGAAGCTTTCTTT
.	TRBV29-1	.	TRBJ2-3	CSVDEPFSGGATDTQYF	TGCAGCGTTGACGAACCTTTTAGTGGGGGGGCCACAGATACGCAGTATTTT
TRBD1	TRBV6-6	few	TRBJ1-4	CASRLTGWREKLFF	TGTGCCAGCAGGTTGACAGGGTGGCGTGAAAAACTGTTTTTT
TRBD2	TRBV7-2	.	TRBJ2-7	CASSLSAGGWSSYEQYF	TGTGCCAGCAGCTTGAGCGCGGGAGGTTGGTCCTCCTACGAGCAGTACTTC
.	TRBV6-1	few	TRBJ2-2	CASETRPNTGELFF	TGTGCCAGTGAGACTCGACCGAACACCGGGGAGCTGTTTTTT
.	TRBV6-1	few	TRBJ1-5	CATQVRDPSNQPQHF	TGTGCCACCCAAGTACGGGATCCCAGCAATCAGCCCCAGCATTTT
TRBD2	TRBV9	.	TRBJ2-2	CASSVATSGTGELFF	TGTGCCAGCAGCGTAGCTACTAGCGGGACCGGGGAGCTGTTTTTT
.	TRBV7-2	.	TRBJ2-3	CASSLYSLGDTQYF	TGTGCCAGCAGCTTATATTCCCTCGGAGATACGCAGTATTTT
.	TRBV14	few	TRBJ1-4	CASREGQNEKLFF	TGTGCCAGCAGAGAAGGACAGAATGAAAAACTGTTTTTT
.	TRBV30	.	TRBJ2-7	CASTGLSYEQYF	TGTGCCTCGACAGGTCTAAGCTACGAGCAGTACTTC
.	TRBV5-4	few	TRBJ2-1	CASSWGTEVNEQFF	TGTGCCAGCAGTTGGGGGACTGAAGTCAATGAGCAGTTCTTC
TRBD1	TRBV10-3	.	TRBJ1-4	CAIRKGAGDEKLFF	TGTGCCATCAGGAAGGGGGCTGGCGATGAAAAACTGTTTTTT
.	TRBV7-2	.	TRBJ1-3	CATSRDFGNTIYF	TGTGCCACCTCGCGGGACTTTGGAAACACCATATATTTT
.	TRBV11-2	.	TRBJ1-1	CASSLVGGETEAFF	TGTGCCAGCAGCTTAGTCGGGGGAGAGACTGAAGCTTTCTTT
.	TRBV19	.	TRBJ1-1	CASALIRGGAFF	TGTGCCAGTGCTCTCATCAGGGGTGGCGCTTTCTTT
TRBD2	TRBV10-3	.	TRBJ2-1	CATTSGRINEQFF	TGTGCCACGACTAGCGGGAGAATCAATGAGCAGTTCTTC
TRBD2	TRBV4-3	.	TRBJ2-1	CASSRGRTSLYNEQFF	TGCGCCAGCAGCCGGGGACGGACTAGTCTATACAATGAGCAGTTCTTC
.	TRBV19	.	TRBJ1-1	CASSIEAWRGANTEAFF	TGTGCCAGTAGTATAGAAGCGTGGCGGGGCGCGAACACTGAAGCTTTCTTT
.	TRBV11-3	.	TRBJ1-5	CASSLEGMGGAHQPQHF	TGTGCCAGCAGCTTAGAAGGGATGGGGGGGGCTCATCAGCCCCAGCATTTT
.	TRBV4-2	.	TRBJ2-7	CASSHGGALYEQYF	TGTGCCAGCAGCCATGGGGGGGCTCTCTACGAGCAGTACTTC
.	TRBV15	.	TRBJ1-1	CATSTLAGTGYLEAFF	TGTGCCACCAGCACCCTCGCTGGAACAGGGTATCTTGAAGCTTTCTTT
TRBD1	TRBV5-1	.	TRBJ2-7	CASLRDRDNEQYF	TGCGCCAGCCTTAGGGACAGGGACAACGAGCAGTACTTC
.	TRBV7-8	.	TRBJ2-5	CASRQKRVSSPQGTQYF	TGTGCCAGCAGACAGAAGAGGGTTTCAAGCCCCCAAGGGACCCAGTACTTC
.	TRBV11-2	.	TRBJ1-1	CASSSGVAFF	TGTGCCAGCAGCTCGGGGGTGGCTTTCTTT
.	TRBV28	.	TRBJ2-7	CASSFSLDEQYF	TGTGCCAGCAGTTTTTCACTCGACGAGCAGTACTTC
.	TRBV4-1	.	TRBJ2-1	CASSQDPIGTNEQFF	TGCGCCAGCAGCCAAGATCCTATTGGGACTAATGAGCAGTTCTTC
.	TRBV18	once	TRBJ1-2	CASSPGLNPIDGHTF	TGTGCCAGCTCACCAGGACTGAACCCGATCGATGGCCACACCTTC
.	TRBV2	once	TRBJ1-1	CARSRGGRSTEAFF	TGTGCCAGGTCAAGGGGTGGTAGGAGCACTGAAGCTTTCTTT
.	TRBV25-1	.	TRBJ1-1	CASSETGFGTEAFF	TGTGCCAGCAGTGAGACGGGGTTCGGAACTGAAGCTTTCTTT
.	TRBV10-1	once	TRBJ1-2	CASSETAQANYGYTF	TGCGCCAGCAGTGAAACAGCACAAGCCAACTATGGCTACACCTTC
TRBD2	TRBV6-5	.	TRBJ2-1	CASSYGLAGNNEQFF	TGTGCCAGCAGTTACGGACTAGCGGGGAACAATGAGCAGTTCTTC
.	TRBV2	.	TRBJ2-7	CASSEDRSKYEQYF	TGTGCCAGCAGTGAAGATCGGTCTAAATACGAGCAGTACTTC
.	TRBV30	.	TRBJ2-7	CAWTWAGRSYEQYF	TGTGCCTGGACGTGGGCGGGACGCTCCTACGAGCAGTACTTC
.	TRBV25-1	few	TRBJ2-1	CASSENLNNEQFF	TGTGCCAGCAGTGAAAACCTAAACAATGAGCAGTTCTTC
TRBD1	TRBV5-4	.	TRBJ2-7	CASQTATGSYEQYF	TGTGCCAGCCAAACCGCGACAGGGTCCTACGAGCAGTACTTC
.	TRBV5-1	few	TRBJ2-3	CASSSWEQDTQYF	TGCGCCAGCAGTTCGTGGGAGCAAGATACGCAGTATTTT